Following are 30 T cell receptor beta chains from one sample sequenced in a study of cytomegalovirus exposure and HLA in healthy donors. 13 Jbeta primers and 60 Vbeta primers were used for the PCR. TCRdb's copy holds only in-frame clones and misses some; the assay was immunoSEQ multiplex PCR. Here the sample spans fewer than 120,000 clones, 76% being singletons. The sequenced material came from PBMCs. These receptors came from a man younger than 40 in good health and CMV-seropositive.

The CDR3 sequence is CASSLALQGPETQYF. For the CDR3, the DNA is TGTGCCAGCAGCTTAGCCTTACAGGGTCCAGAGACCCAGTACTTC. The chain has TRBV11-2 and TRBJ2-5; D perhaps matches TRBD1 (6 bases). V gave up 1 base and J gave up 4 bases, with 13 bases separating them. CDR3 size: 15 residues. CDR1 and CDR2 from the germline V gene are SGHAT and FQNNGV.

The rearrangement links TRBV6-1 to TRBJ2-3, with 8 bases aligning to TRBD1. Germline V lookup: CDR1 MNHNS, CDR2 SASEGT. Trimming at V came to 5 bases and at J to 2 bases, leaving 3 bases not matched to a gene. The CDR3 contains 14 residues. The CDR3 sequence: CASSRDRNTDTQYF. CDR3 nucleotide sequence: TGTGCCAGCAGTCGGGACAGGAACACAGATACGCAGTATTTT.

The V call is TRBV30, the J call TRBJ1-1; TRBD1 matches at 11 bases. Losses at the gene ends were 8 bases for V and 4 bases for J; bases not matched to a gene: 6. The CDR3 consists of 13 residues. Germline values: CDR1 GTSNPN, CDR2 SVGIG (reference sequence). CDR3 DNA: TGTGCCGCGGACAGGGGGCAGCTCACTGAAGCTTTCTTT. This codes for CAADRGQLTEAFF.

Regarding this clone: Sequence at one end of the junction differs from germline and may be a read error. The chain employs TRBV7-7 and TRBJ1-1; D gene ambiguous. The CDR3 totals 13 residues. The germline V gene encodes CDR1 SSHAT and CDR2 FNYEAQ (reference sequence). CDR3 loop: CASSLNRNTEAFF. The CDR3 region has the DNA TGTGCTAGCAGCTTAAACAGGAACACTGAAGCTTTCTTT. The whole variable domain, filled in from reference TRBV7-7 and TRBJ1-1, reads GAGVSQSPRYKVTKRGQDVTLRCDPISSHATLYWYQQALGQGPEFLTYFNYEAQPDKSGLPSDRFSAERPEGSISTLTIQRTEQRDSAMYRCASSLNRNTEAFFGQGTRLTVV.

The chain carries TRBV14 and TRBJ1-1; a weak D match, TRBD1 (6 bases). The CDR3 has 16 residues. Between the trimmed V and J ends, which lost 4 bases and 2 bases, there was a span of 17 bases. Germline CDR1 reads SGHDN; CDR2 reads FVKESK. Here the CDR3 reads CASSRRFWTVNTEAFF. The DNA of the CDR3 is TGTGCCAGCAGCCGTAGATTTTGGACAGTTAACACTGAAGCTTTCTTT.

This clone appeared a single time. This chain links TRBV7-6 with TRBJ2-1, with 10 positions matching TRBD2. This CDR3 spans 15 amino acids. The germline V gene has CDR1 SGHVS and CDR2 FNYEAQ. Trimming removed 4 bases from V and 5 bases from J; junction bases left unmatched: 5. CDR3 sequence: CASSSSSGGNNEQFF. CDR3 in DNA: TGTGCCAGCAGCTCGTCTAGCGGGGGAAACAATGAGCAGTTCTTC.

The rearrangement joins TRBV6-5 to TRBJ2-2, with TRBD2 matching 7 bases. The CDR3 spans 16 residues. The germline gives CDR1 MNHEY, CDR2 SVGAGI. The trim removed 2 bases at V and 6 bases at J, leaving 9 bases unmatched. The CDR3 loop is CASSYRLGAGSGELFF. The CDR3 DNA sequence: TGTGCCAGCAGTTACCGGCTCGGAGCGGGGTCCGGGGAGCTGTTTTTT.

The count of this clone is one. This chain connects TRBV27 to TRBJ1-4; 7 bases match TRBD1. V gave up 3 bases and J gave up 0 bases; unmatched junction bases: 4. Looked up from germline, CDR1 is MNHEY and CDR2 is SMNVEV (reference sequence). The CDR3 is 16 amino acids. The CDR3 protein is CASSFPDRATNEKLFF. CDR3 DNA sequence: TGTGCCAGCAGTTTCCCCGACAGGGCAACTAATGAAAAACTGTTTTTT.

In DNA form, the CDR3 reads TGTGCCAGCAGCCAACCGCCGGGGGGTACGCAGTATTTT. Amino acids: CASSQPPGGTQYF. V usage is TRBV25-1 and J usage is TRBJ2-3; 7 positions agree with TRBD2. CDR3 size: 13 residues. CDR1 is MGHDK and CDR2 is SYGVNS in the germline V gene. J was trimmed by 8 bases and V by 6 bases; bases with no gene match: 8.

J is TRBJ1-2 and V is TRBV27, with 9 bases aligning to TRBD1. The CDR3 covers 15 residues. CDR1 is MNHEY, CDR2 SMNVEV, per germline (reference sequence). The V gene end was trimmed by 4 bases and the J gene end by 7 bases; junction bases not matched to a gene: 10. CDR3: CASSSGTGSGSGYTF. The DNA for the CDR3 is TGTGCCAGCAGTTCCGGGACAGGGTCAGGCTCTGGCTACACCTTC.

V is TRBV4-3 and J is TRBJ2-1, with a weak D call TRBD1 (6 bases). V was shortened by 4 bases and J by 8 bases, with 15 bases between the two germline ends. The CDR3 extends over 14 amino acids. Germline assignment: CDR1 LGHNA and CDR2 YSLEER. Written as DNA, the CDR3 is TGCGCCAGCAGCCGAACGGGACACCTTGATGAGCAGTTCTTC. Translating gives CASSRTGHLDEQFF.

This CDR3 is CASSHPGAGEQYF. The CDR3 region has the DNA TGTGCCAGCAGCCACCCAGGTGCGGGGGAGCAGTACTTC. This chain uses TRBV7-2 with TRBJ2-7, with D perhaps TRBD2 (6 bases). The CDR3 is made up of 13 amino acids. The germline gives CDR1 SGHTA, CDR2 FQGNSA. Trimming cost V 5 bases and J 7 bases, with 15 bases left between them.

This clone was seen a handful of times. V usage is TRBV4-2 and J usage is TRBJ2-2; D unresolved. Germline V gene lookup returns CDR1 LGHNA and CDR2 YNFKEQ. Trimming pared 1 base from V and 5 bases from J, leaving 17 bases between. This CDR3 is 17 amino acids long. CDR3 DNA: TGTGCCAGCAGCCAAGTGGGTGCGGCTACCGGAACCGGGGAGCTGTTTTTT. The encoded protein is CASSQVGAATGTGELFF.

The V call is TRBV19, the J call TRBJ1-5, with D possibly TRBD1 on 5 matching bases. The V end lost 5 bases, the J end lost 9 bases, and 14 bases lay between the germline ends. Germline-derived CDR1 and CDR2 are LNHDA and SQIVND (reference sequence). The CDR3 is made up of 13 amino acids. For the CDR3, the DNA is TGTGCCAGTAGTGGGTGGGGCATCGGGCCCCAGCATTTT. Translated, it gives CASSGWGIGPQHF.

In this sample, this clone turned up a few times. This chain uses TRBV4-1 with TRBJ1-1, with D maybe TRBD1 (5 bases). The CDR3 runs to 14 residues. V lost 1 base and J 5 bases, leaving 11 bases between the germline ends. The germline CDR1 and CDR2 sequences are MGHRA and YSYEKL. The CDR3 nucleotides read TGCGCCAGCAGCCAAGGGGGCCTGCGGACTGAAGCTTTCTTT. This gives the protein CASSQGGLRTEAFF.

This chain connects TRBV25-1 to TRBJ2-7, with 8 positions matching TRBD1. Germline V gene data show CDR1 as MGHDK and CDR2 as SYGVNS. With 4 bases clipped from V and 2 bases from J, the junction kept 13 bases outside the gene matches. The CDR3 is 17 amino acids. The CDR3 nucleotides read TGTGCCAGCAGTGTCGTCGGGGAAGGACAGGGTACCTACGAGCAGTACTTC. This sequence encodes CASSVVGEGQGTYEQYF.

The CDR3 protein is CASSEVGLAGSTDTQYF. CDR3 nucleotide sequence: TGCGCCAGCAGTGAGGTAGGACTAGCGGGGAGCACAGATACGCAGTATTTT. The rearrangement joins TRBV10-1 to TRBJ2-3; TRBD2 aligns across 12 bases. From germline, CDR1 is WNHNN and CDR2 SYGVQD (reference sequence). Germline trimming cut 2 bases from V and 0 bases from J; bases unmatched to any gene: 3. This CDR3 has 17 residues.

This rearrangement joins TRBV4-3 to TRBJ1-2; 8 nucleotides line up with TRBD1. Germline trimming cut 0 bases from V and 6 bases from J; bases unmatched to any gene: 9. From germline, CDR1 is LGHNA and CDR2 YSLEER. There are 16 residues in the CDR3. CDR3 sequence reads: CASSQEVGTGGNGYTF. CDR3 DNA: TGCGCCAGCAGCCAAGAGGTCGGAACAGGGGGGAATGGCTACACCTTC.

This clone was observed a few times. V usage is TRBV6-5 and J usage is TRBJ1-5, with no clear D. Trimming pared 5 bases from V and 2 bases from J, leaving 10 bases between. The CDR3 loop spans 14 amino acids. CDR1 and CDR2 from the germline V gene are MNHEY and SVGAGI. The DNA of the CDR3 is TGTGCCAGCAGTGTGAGCGAGGGCAATCAGCCCCAGCATTTT. This gives the protein CASSVSEGNQPQHF.

This clone showed up just a few times. The J gene is TRBJ2-5, the V gene TRBV4-2, with 7 bases matching TRBD1. The better agreement between TRBJ2-7 and the DNA end casts doubt on the J call. The germline V gene has CDR1 LGHNA and CDR2 YNFKEQ. The CDR3 has 15 residues. The CDR3 loop is CASSQDRGRAYEQYF. The CDR3 bases are TGTGCCAGCAGCCAAGATAGGGGGCGGGCCTACGAGCAGTACTTC.

The table lists this clone with a few counts. This chain joins TRBV10-2 and TRBJ2-7; a possible D gene is TRBD1 (5 bases). The CDR3 consists of 15 residues. Trimming took 3 bases from V and 2 from J, leaving 14 bases between them. The germline gives CDR1 WSHSY, CDR2 SAAADI. Written as DNA, the CDR3 is TGCGCCAGCAGTGACGCAACAGGCGCGACCTACGAGCAGTACTTC. Translated: CASSDATGATYEQYF.

The chain employs TRBV5-4 and TRBJ2-7; TRBD1 matches 7 bases. Losses at the gene ends were 0 bases for V and 1 base for J; bases not matched to a gene: 1. Germline values: CDR1 SGHNT, CDR2 YYREEE (reference sequence). The CDR3 contains 14 residues. The CDR3 region is CASSLDRGSYEQYF. In DNA, the CDR3 is TGTGCCAGCAGCTTGGACAGGGGATCCTACGAGCAGTACTTC.

The V gene is TRBV7-9, the J gene TRBJ2-6; D is unclear. From germline, CDR1 is SEHNR and CDR2 FQNEAQ (reference sequence). The CDR3 runs to 13 residues. V lost 5 bases, J lost 4 bases, and 6 bases lay in between. The CDR3 is CASSPGGANVLTF. Here the CDR3 DNA reads TGTGCCAGCAGCCCCGGGGGGGCCAACGTCCTGACTTTC.

This clone was observed a handful of times. The V call is TRBV6-5, the J call TRBJ1-4; TRBD1 matches 9 bases. Losses at the gene ends were 6 bases for V and 8 bases for J; bases not matched to a gene: 4. The CDR3 loop spans 13 amino acids. The germline CDR1 and CDR2 sequences are MNHEY and SVGAGI. This CDR3 is CASSRDRGEKLFF. The CDR3 coding sequence is TGTGCCAGCAGCCGCGACAGGGGGGAAAAACTGTTTTTT.

The rearrangement links TRBV5-1 to TRBJ2-2, with 8 bases that match TRBD1. CDR1 and CDR2 from the germline V gene are SGHRS and YFSETQ. The CDR3 covers 15 residues. V lost 2 bases, J lost 5 bases, and 5 bases stayed unmatched. The CDR3 here is CASSLRDRRTGELFF. In nucleotides, the CDR3 is TGCGCCAGCAGCTTAAGGGACAGGCGTACCGGGGAGCTGTTTTTT.

This sequence joins TRBV5-6 and TRBJ2-1; 8 bases map to TRBD2. Germline loops: CDR1 SGHDT, CDR2 YYEEEE. The CDR3 is 14 residues long. The V segment lost 2 bases and the J segment 5 bases; nucleotides outside the gene matches: 3. The CDR3 loop is CASSFGGGHNEQFF. The CDR3 bases are TGTGCCAGCAGCTTCGGGGGGGGGCACAATGAGCAGTTCTTC.

The chain carries TRBV5-1 and TRBJ1-5; maybe TRBD1 (5 bases). The V gene lost 4 bases and the J gene lost 0 bases, with 14 bases spanning the gap. This CDR3 has 16 residues. Germline loops: CDR1 SGHRS, CDR2 YFSETQ. CDR3 amino acids: CASSPWGGLSNQPQHF. CDR3 nucleotide sequence: TGCGCCAGCAGCCCCTGGGGGGGTCTTAGCAATCAGCCCCAGCATTTT.

The rearrangement uses TRBV11-2 and TRBJ1-2; the D is unclear. V was cut by 5 bases and J by 5 bases, with 12 bases left in between. The CDR3 sequence is 13 residues long. Per the germline V gene, CDR1 is SGHAT and CDR2 is FQNNGV. The CDR3 region has the DNA TGTGCCAGCAGCCCTGGTGACGGGTATGGCTACACCTTC. Its protein product is CASSPGDGYGYTF.

The chain carries TRBV19 and TRBJ2-6; no definite D call. The CDR3 runs to 15 residues. Trimming removed 3 bases from V and 0 bases from J, with 6 bases in between. The V gene's germline CDR1 is LNHDA and CDR2 SQIVND (reference sequence). The CDR3 region has the DNA TGTGCCAGTAGTATTTCGAGCTCTGGGGCCAACGTCCTGACTTTC. Translation gives CASSISSSGANVLTF.

The chain carries TRBV7-6 and TRBJ2-5; D gene unclear. This CDR3 has 12 residues. Germline V gives CDR1 SGHVS, CDR2 FNYEAQ. V shed 5 bases and J shed 5 bases, with 9 bases lying between them. For the CDR3, the DNA is TGTGCCAGCAGCCCTGGAGCCGAGACCCAGTACTTC. Translated: CASSPGAETQYF.